This entry features one T cell receptor beta chain sequence. Its binding antigen is unknown. No quality values exist for individual bases; no much larger clone is one base distant. The CDR3 has 13 amino acids, counting the end cysteine and phenylalanine. CDR3 DNA only is kept here, 39 bases in frame from base 1. Relative to germline, V is 2 bases shorter and J is 8 bases shorter, with 10 bases between their ends. Reading the germline V gene gives CDR1 MGHDK and CDR2 SYGVNS. The intended sense of this specimen's time point label: roughly 23 months on ibrutinib. Around 2 micrograms of genomic DNA were extracted from cryopreserved PBMCs for TCR beta library preparation. Longitudinal blood samples from CLL patients on ibrutinib monotherapy were analyzed using high-throughput TCR beta sequencing. Patients were enrolled in a phase 2 open-label single-center ibrutinib monotherapy trial. The record originates from a study of cytotoxic CD8 clonotypes in ibrutinib-treated CLL (dated by TCRdb to about 2021). About the investigation overall: In this cohort, 15 or so patients were treatment-naive and roughly 10 were relapsed/refractory, while fewer than 18 had unmutated IGHV. Responses were partial in around 24 patients and complete in 2; after median around 68 months follow-up, about 14 stayed in remission and roughly twelve progressed. Samples at response were collected after a median of about 12 months of treatment, with a range of about 6 to 40 months. Samples averaged around 280,000 productive templates and 80,000 to 100,000 productive rearrangements. Longitudinal samples were obtainable from about 30% of the roughly 90 participants in the trial. Cryopreserved peripheral blood mononuclear cells were collected before treatment, at response, and at either disease progression or sustained remission. Every remission and progressive disease sample was obtained while ibrutinib was still being received by the patients.

Points the paper makes about the study in general: An increase in clonality was observed at ibrutinib response, with clonality remaining stable during sustained remission and falling back toward baseline at progression. Sampling times were not matched between sustained-remission and progressing patients, and lymph node repertoires were not studied. Baseline clonality exceeded that of age-matched healthy donors and correlated strongly with circulating CD8+ T-cell counts. Public clonotypes were found to be uncommon and were observed to contract or remain stable during treatment; the increase in clonality was shown to reflect expansion of private clonotypes at ibrutinib response.

On a MiSeq, deep resolution sequencing aimed for a depth between 1 in 1 million and 1 in 200,000 T cells, with each clonotype covered about 9.9x on average. TCR beta libraries were generated with the immunoSEQ hsTCRB Kit. Per the authors' processing: The data were analyzed with ImmunoSEQ Analyzer and ImmunoSEQ Data Assistant, and V, D and J gene assignments followed IMGT definitions. Clonality was computed as one minus normalized Shannon entropy of productive rearrangement frequencies, ranging from 0 to 1. Only overrepresented clonotypes making up at least 0.05% of the repertoire of each patient were included in the public clonotype analysis. Some twelve age-matched healthy donor repertoires from immuneACCESS were used as controls for clonality. TCRdb holds this immuneACCESS table with in-frame rearrangements only. Some clones are missing; in checked studies, unresolved V genes explain under half, and the rest has no known cause. That table gives V, J and clone size, and the DNA gave D and trimming. For this sample there are about 200,000 clones; approximately 72% appear just once. The ten most abundant clones make up 13% of the sample.

The source of this sequence is a human donor with chronic lymphocytic leukemia. Sequenced material: PBMCs, taken after 24 months of ibrutinib treatment. The V and J segments used are TRBV25-1 and TRBJ2-1; a weak D assignment points to TRBD1 (5 bases agree). The base sequence is TGTGCCAGCAGTGAAAACAGGTTCGATGAGCAGTTCTTC. It translates to CASSENRFDEQFF.